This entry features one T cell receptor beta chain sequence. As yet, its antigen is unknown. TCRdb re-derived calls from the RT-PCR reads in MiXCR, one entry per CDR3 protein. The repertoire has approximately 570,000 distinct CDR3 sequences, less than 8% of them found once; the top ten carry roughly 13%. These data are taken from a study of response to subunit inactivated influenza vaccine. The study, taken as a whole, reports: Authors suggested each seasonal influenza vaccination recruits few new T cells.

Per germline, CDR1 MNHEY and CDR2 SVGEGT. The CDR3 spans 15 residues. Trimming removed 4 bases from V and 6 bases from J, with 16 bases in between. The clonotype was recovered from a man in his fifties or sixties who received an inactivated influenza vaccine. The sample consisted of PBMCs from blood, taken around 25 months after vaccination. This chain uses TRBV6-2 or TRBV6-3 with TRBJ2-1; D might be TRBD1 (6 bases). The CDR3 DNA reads TGTGCCAGCAGTTTAACAGGGCTCCGGGTCAATGAGCAGTTCTTC. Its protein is CASSLTGLRVNEQFF.